What follows are 6 T cell receptor beta chains derived from one specimen sequenced in a study of blood T cells in healthy people across ages. Primers used in a second PCR of roughly 6 to 11 cycles were a sample-barcoded 5' primer and a J-beta primer mix. TCRdb itself ran the 5' RACE reads through MiXCR, one entry per CDR3 protein. The repertoire holds 800,000 or so distinct CDR3 sequences, 46% seen once, with 18% in the top ten. What was sequenced was blood. All receptors derive from a man older than 75 in good health.

In the case of this clonotype: A much more abundant neighbour one base away suggests this may be a read error. The V gene is TRBV7-2, the J gene TRBJ2-7; 10 nucleotides match TRBD1. Germline CDR1 reads SGHTA; CDR2 reads FQGNSA. There are 17 residues in the CDR3. V was pared by 5 bases and J by 7 bases, with 17 bases of the junction left unmatched. This chain's CDR3 is CASSPQTGGDFGGEQYF. As DNA, the CDR3 is TGTGCCAGCAGCCCCCAGACAGGGGGCGATTTTGGGGGAGAGCAGTACTTC.

In this sample, this clonotype turned up a few times. The chain recombines TRBV7-2 with TRBJ2-5, with 8 bases fitting TRBD2. The CDR3 is made up of 15 amino acids. CDR1 and CDR2 from the germline V gene are SGHTA and FQGNSA. Trimming at V came to 5 bases and at J to 5 bases, leaving 10 bases not matched to a gene. The DNA of the CDR3 is TGTGCCAGCAGCCCCCCGACAGCGGGAGTGGAGACCCAGTACTTC. Encoded protein: CASSPPTAGVETQYF.

Comments on this clonotype: A read error is possible here, since a much larger clone lies one base away. This sequence joins TRBV28 and TRBJ2-1, with 9 bases that match TRBD2. This CDR3 region has 16 residues. Trimming cost V 7 bases and J 9 bases; bases outside gene matches: 16. Germline CDR1 MDHEN, CDR2 SYDVKM. The CDR3 bases are TGTGCCAGCACGCGCTGGGGGGCTAGCGGGATTCTTGAGCAGTTCTTC. Its protein is CASTRWGASGILEQFF.

J is TRBJ1-2 and V is TRBV7-9; weak D call: TRBD1 (6 bases). V was shortened by 0 bases and J by 4 bases, with 12 bases between the two germline ends. CDR3 length equals 15 residues. Germline values: CDR1 SEHNR, CDR2 FQNEAQ (reference sequence). The CDR3 protein is CASSLARDNPYGYTF. The CDR3, as DNA: TGTGCCAGCAGCTTAGCCCGGGACAACCCCTATGGCTACACCTTC.

This chain joins TRBV6-6 and TRBJ2-3; 7 bases match TRBD1. Germline CDR1 and CDR2: MNHNY and SVGAGI (reference sequence). J was trimmed by 2 bases and V by 6 bases; bases with no gene match: 2. This CDR3 is built from 13 residues. Here the CDR3 reads CASRGQFTDTQYF. DNA for the CDR3: TGTGCCAGCAGGGGACAGTTCACAGATACGCAGTATTTT.

This clonotype came up many times. The rearrangement joins TRBV18 to TRBJ1-2; 9 bases fit TRBD1. The CDR3 has 13 residues. The germline V gene encodes CDR1 KGHSH and CDR2 LQKENI. With V trimmed by 6 bases and J by 6 bases, 5 bases remained unmatched. The CDR3 loop is CASSLRDRDGYTF. CDR3 coding DNA: TGTGCCAGCTCGCTCCGGGACAGGGATGGCTACACCTTC.